The entry that follows covers one T cell receptor beta chain sequence. Germline-derived CDR1 and CDR2 are SNHLY and FYNNEI. CDR3 length: 15 residues. V lost 4 bases and J 4 bases, leaving 16 bases between the germline ends. The entry originates in a study of blood T cell repertoires in COVID-19. Study information: Collection of acute and convalescent COVID-19 samples took place in the United States, Italy and Spain. From T cells, B-cell-depleted T cells, or PBMCs came the material, which was cDNA or gDNA.

In the authors' methods: For nucleated cells, counts were estimated from reference gene primer amplification. Some clones are missing from TCRdb's copy, which holds only in-frame ones; the method was immunoSEQ multiplex PCR. Clone size and the V and J calls come from that table; the DNA yielded D and trimming. The sample has under 45,000 clones, roughly 87% seen once. Sample: peripheral blood. The receptor comes from a woman of 80 years or more in a cohort sampled during active or convalescent COVID-19. The chain uses TRBV2 and TRBJ2-5; a weak D match, TRBD1 (5 bases). CDR3 coding DNA: TGTGCCAGCAGTGCAAGCCAGGGATCTGGAGAGACCCAGTACTTC. The encoded protein is CASSASQGSGETQYF. The full variable domain, rest sourced from reference TRBV2 and TRBJ2-5, is EPEVTQTPSHQVTQMGQEVILRCVPISNHLYFYWYRQILGQKVEFLVSFYNNEISEKSEIFDDQFSVERPDGSNFTLKIRSTKLEDSAMYFCASSASQGSGETQYFGPGTRLLVL.